This T cell receptor beta chain emerged from a study of cytomegalovirus exposure and HLA in healthy donors listed by TCRdb under 2017. Context from the whole study: An earlier analysis of some 600 of the donors reported about 260 Gb of sequence data and 117 million unique TCR beta sequences obtained from some 200 million T cells. Alongside the repertoire data, information on donor age, sex, ethnicity and CMV serostatus was compiled. Rather than drawing on any new phenotypic data, the later analysis identified candidate immune exposures from TCR beta sequences and the way those sequences occurred across donors. An earlier analysis of some 500 of the donors used high-throughput TCR beta sequencing to judge whether each TCR beta V gene segment behaved as functional or pseudogenic. In addition to the first cohort of several hundred subjects, a separate validation cohort of over 90 different subjects was used. HLA typing included class I and class II loci at four-digit resolution. Of the 398 genotyped donors, 81% fell in the genetic ancestry cluster associated with self-reported Caucasian donors. To study patterns of TCR occurrence, a later analysis re-analyzed previously published TCR beta repertoires from around 670 donors and added high-resolution HLA genotyping. Genome-wide SNP genotypes for about 65% of the 666 donors were used in a later genetic analysis, which treated that subset as a discovery cohort. High-throughput TCR immunosequencing, statistical association of individual TCRs with disease status, and machine learning were combined to predict cytomegalovirus infection status. The aim of the study was to test whether cataloging public T cell receptors could identify signatures of past pathogen exposure. An early release that covered about 640 HLA-typed donors contained approximately 300 gigabases of sequencing data and tens of millions of unique TCR sequences. Among a few hundred genotyped donors of the cohort, an average of approximately 250,000 unique TCR beta nucleotide sequences were sequenced per donor, around 20% of them non-productive. Because of strong linkage in the cohort, a few DR-DQ haplotypes were treated as single units for association and clustering. All discovery cohort repertoires had been generated on a single sequencing platform. The study profiled the T cell repertoires of more than 500 subjects by immunosequencing and related them to cytomegalovirus serostatus. The number of typed donors differed by locus: 629-630 for A, B, C, DRB1 and DQB1; 522 for DQA1; around 580 for DPA1; and 400 to 480 for DPB1. Here is what the overall study found, with its caveats: When HLA alleles, especially DR and DQ, strongly co-occurred, TCR associations were difficult to assign to individual alleles. In a later genetic analysis, a missense DCLRE1C variant was associated with V-gene and J-gene trimming of TCR beta chains, and the association was replicated in an independent cohort. Correlated functional status among segregating V segments might be attributable to linkage disequilibrium, but an unknown experimental factor could not be ruled out. Because counts were too low, seventeen rarely observed V segments, including chromosome 9 orphons, were left out of the earlier analysis of several hundred of the donors. Most TCR sequences were observed very rarely across donors, whereas some public TCRs were present in many individuals. The authors suggested that the approach could potentially be generalized to other disease states and immunological phenotypes. Three of the identified cytomegalovirus-associated TCR beta chains were confirmed in vitro to be specific for cytomegalovirus antigens. In a later analysis, some 18,000 TCR beta sequences were associated with specific HLA alleles at a false discovery rate of 0.05. According to a later genetic analysis, donors in an Asian-associated ancestry cluster had fewer N-insertions in productive TCRs than the approximately 690-donor mean. The study gave a list of more than 150 TCR beta chains associated with cytomegalovirus. Cytomegalovirus status was reported to be diagnosed by the classifier with high specificity and sensitivity in both the original and validation cohorts. Immune exposure information for the cohort was limited to CMV serostatus. Because HLA typing was unavailable for some donors at each locus, only the typed subset was used in association tests. The sequencing pipeline was judged likely to have produced a cluster of highly shared sequence variants as a technical artifact. The presence/absence analyses assumed that sequencing depth was roughly uniform across donors, and that assumption may not be true. Broadly in line with IMGT annotations, most TCR beta V segments showed up in productive rearrangements about 90% or about 30% of the time in an earlier analysis of some 590 of the donors. Several of the top co-occurrence clusters appeared to be linked to parvovirus B19, influenza, CMV and Epstein-Barr virus, according to a later analysis. A later analysis found that TCR association rates varied across HLA loci, with DRB1 alleles showing the most associated TCRs and HLA-C alleles the fewest. Most CMV-associated TCR beta chains appeared to be HLA-restricted in a later analysis, and the HLA associations seemed to be driven largely by CMV exposure. Compared with equally common non-associated chains, HLA-associated TCR beta chains in a later analysis were more clonally expanded and had lower generation probabilities. Only TCR beta chains were sequenced in this cohort, and the absence of alpha or paired-chain data limited detectable features. A further reported finding was that TCR beta sequences accurately predicted the HLA-A and HLA-B alleles for most subjects in the first cohort.

Receptors were amplified or captured by the immunoSEQ multiplex PCR assay. For the multiplex PCR, a mixture combining 60 forward primers for TCR Vbeta segments and 13 reverse primers for TCR Jbeta segments was used. A multiplex PCR assay on genomic DNA amplified the CDR3 region of rearranged TCR beta genes. Amplified TCR beta libraries were sequenced as 87-base-pair reads on the Illumina HiSeq System. The original methods were these. A later analysis tallied 70 million to 100 million unique TCR beta chains across the 650 to 750 repertoires, and about 12 million of those chains were shared by two or more donors. Raw reads were error-corrected and collapsed into unique sequences with a nearest-neighbor algorithm that merged closely related sequences to remove PCR and sequencing errors. V, D and J gene segments were assigned by aligning CDR3 sequences to IMGT reference sequences. For a sequence to be retained, a match of at least six nucleotides to both a V gene segment and a J gene segment was required. Rearrangements were called productive when the CDR3 lacked stop codons and stayed in frame with V and J; all others were non-productive. Following IMGT convention, CDR3 was defined as the stretch from the second conserved V-encoded cysteine up to the conserved J-encoded phenylalanine. In an earlier analysis of around 540 of the donors, sequences lacking an unambiguous match to a single V gene segment were excluded. In an earlier analysis of 450 to 750 of the donors, a V segment was called functional when productive rearrangements were above 56.7%, and segregating when the standard deviation between donors exceeded 5%. A statistical classification framework was built to diagnose cytomegalovirus status from the catalog of TCR beta chain sequences. A later analysis assigned V and J genes by comparing TCR nucleotide sequences with IMGT/GENE-DB human TR gene sequences. The TCRdist pipeline was used in a later analysis to assign CDR3 sequences and most-parsimonious VDJ recombination scenarios. In a later analysis, each TCR beta chain was defined by its CDR3 amino acid sequence together with its V-gene family, and reads lacking a unique V-gene family were excluded. As a way to deal with suspected cross-contamination and a sequencing artifact, a later analysis dropped roughly 620 nucleotide sequences that were highly shared and had low generation probability. In a later analysis, a clonal expansion index was calculated for each public chain from normalized within-repertoire ranks of inferred template counts. In a later analysis, generation probabilities were computed with a VDJ recombination model fitted to out-of-frame rearrangements, and the resulting probabilities were checked against IGoR. In a later analysis, TCR-TCR, TCR-HLA and TCR-CMV co-occurrence was scored with hypergeometric tests, and a repertoire-size bias correction was applied to TCR pairs. False discovery rates were estimated in a later analysis by permuting HLA or CMV assignments 20 times. In a later analysis, co-occurring TCRs were grouped using DBSCAN, and TCRdist sequence similarity was added for clustering within HLA-allele-positive subsets. Repertoires with fewer than 30,000 or more than 120,000 public chains were left out of co-occurrence clustering, as were several repertoires with anomalous nucleotide sharing. As stored in TCRdb, this immuneACCESS dataset retains in-frame rearrangements with V and J assigned. A fraction of the clones does not appear; measured against another copy, unresolved V genes explain less than half of the discrepancy, and the remainder lacks a known reason. That table furnishes V, J and clone size, whereas the DNA furnished D and trimming. In all, the sample holds 180,000 or so clones, and approximately 85% of those were seen once. The ten largest clonotypes hold almost 9.5% of the sample.

The cohort was made up of approximately 670 healthy bone marrow donors. At the time of sampling, all cohort members were nominally healthy, though unrecorded immune exposures were likely present. The donor tested CMV seropositive and was one of the 289 seropositive cohort members. Each donor provided a peripheral blood sample, and peripheral blood mononuclear cells were used for TCR beta sequencing. Genomic DNA extraction from the blood cell samples was performed with the Qiagen DNeasy Blood Extraction Kit. Only a few counts were recorded for this clone. It has no known antigen specificity. No base qualities exist here, and no much larger clone lies one base off it. The TCR originated in a man younger than 35 in good health and CMV-seropositive. Input material: PBMCs.

At the DNA level, the sequence is TGTGCCAGCTCACCGGTCAGGGGGGACTATGGCTACACCTTC. It is translated as CASSPVRGDYGYTF. The rearrangement combines TRBV18 with TRBJ1-2; TRBD1 agrees with 7 junctional bases. Sequences KGHSH (CDR1) and LQKENI (CDR2) are obtained from the germline V gene. At the junction V is shortened by 3 bases and J by 3 bases; bases outside the gene matches: 4. The CDR3 numbers 14 residues from cysteine through phenylalanine. The DNA shown is the 42-base CDR3, in frame from base 1.